The next 5 T cell receptor beta chains were all read from a single sample in a study of beta chain features in type 1 diabetes. General study results and limits: In all four CD4+ subsets, TCRB CDR3 length was significantly, moderately reduced in type 1 diabetes.

These receptors' targets are unknown. The investigators reverse transcribed all of the isolated RNA, so they sequenced expressed TCRB transcripts. Clones were sequenced by immunoSEQ multiplex PCR, and TCRdb holds only the in-frame ones, with some missing. The sample holds 630,000 or so clones; over 12% are singletons and the top ten take just under 0.04%. Sequencing was performed on naive CD4+ T cells from blood. These receptors were obtained from a man aged 18 to 30 with type 1 diabetes.

The chain recombines TRBV11-3 with TRBJ2-5; no clear D gene. Germline CDR1 and CDR2: SGHNT and YENEEA. CDR3 length: 12 residues. V was clipped by 5 bases and J by 3 bases, with 7 bases between them. The chain's CDR3 is CASSLAKETQYF. As DNA, the CDR3 is TGTGCCAGCAGCCTGGCGAAAGAGACCCAGTACTTC.

The rearrangement uses TRBV5-1 and TRBJ2-3; D is possibly TRBD1 or TRBD2 (5 bases each). From germline, CDR1 is SGHRS and CDR2 YFSETQ. The CDR3 sequence is 14 residues long. V was cut by 4 bases and J by 5 bases, with 14 bases left in between. As DNA, the CDR3 is TGCGCCAGCAGCACGGGACCGGACGGAGATACGCAGTATTTT. Protein product: CASSTGPDGDTQYF.

The J gene is TRBJ1-1, the V gene TRBV7-2, with a weak D call TRBD1 (5 bases). Germline CDR1 and CDR2: SGHTA and FQGNSA. V lost 0 bases to trimming and J lost 4 bases, with 9 bases between them. This CDR3 has 14 amino acids. Here the CDR3 DNA reads TGTGCCAGCAGCTTAGCAGGAACAGGCACTGAAGCTTTCTTT. This codes for CASSLAGTGTEAFF.

This sequence joins TRBV2 and TRBJ2-2; no clear D gene. Germline values: CDR1 SNHLY, CDR2 FYNNEI. V dropped 1 base and J dropped 3 bases, with 3 bases sitting between them. This CDR3 has 13 amino acids. The CDR3 region has the DNA TGTGCCAGCAGTGAAGTCGACACCGGGGAGCTGTTTTTT. It yields the protein CASSEVDTGELFF.

J is TRBJ2-5 and V is TRBV7-2; the D is unclear. Near its end, the DNA agrees better with TRBJ2-7, so the J call may be wrong. The germline V gene encodes CDR1 SGHTA and CDR2 FQGNSA. The CDR3 has 13 amino acids. In DNA, the CDR3 is TGTGCCAGCAGAGGTGTTAATCCCTACGAGCAGTACTTC. Protein: CASRGVNPYEQYF.